The 29 T cell receptor beta chains below all came from one sample that was sequenced in a study of blood T cell repertoires in COVID-19 (dated by TCRdb to 2018 to 2021). Receptors were amplified or captured by the immunoSEQ multiplex PCR assay. TCRdb stores this immuneACCESS table with in-frame sequences only. Part of the clones is absent; in the studies checked, under half of the shortfall reflects unresolved V genes, and no reason is known for the rest. Here the sample has about 380,000 clones; around 90% occur a single time. The ten largest clones take up 6.5% of the sample. The specimen sequenced was peripheral blood. Every receptor here comes from a man between 18 and 29 years old with active or convalescent COVID-19.

V gene TRBV10-2 combines with J gene TRBJ2-1, with TRBD2 matching over 11 bases. CDR1 is WSHSY, CDR2 SAAADI, per germline. The junction had 0 bases not matched to a gene; V was cut back by 4 bases and J by 10 bases. This CDR3 region has 12 residues. The CDR3 sequence is CASSGTSGEQFF. For the CDR3, the DNA is TGCGCCAGCAGTGGGACTAGCGGGGAGCAGTTCTTC.

The V call is TRBV4-3, the J call TRBJ1-1; 9 positions agree with TRBD1. The V segment lost 0 bases and the J segment 3 bases; nucleotides outside the gene matches: 2. This CDR3 is 15 amino acids long. Germline V gene data show CDR1 as LGHNA and CDR2 as YSLEER. DNA for the CDR3: TGCGCCAGCAGCCAAGATAGGACAGGGGACACTGAAGCTTTCTTT. Its protein product is CASSQDRTGDTEAFF.

This sequence joins TRBV11-2 and TRBJ2-6; perhaps TRBD1 as D (5 bases). CDR3 length equals 17 residues. Per germline, CDR1 SGHAT and CDR2 FQNNGV. V shed 4 bases and J shed 0 bases, with 13 bases lying between them. The DNA of the CDR3 is TGTGCCAGCAGCTCCATCGGACAAATCTCTGGGGCCAACGTCCTGACTTTC. It codes for CASSSIGQISGANVLTF.

This chain uses TRBV5-6 with TRBJ1-1; TRBD1 might be the D (6 bases). There are 15 residues in the CDR3. Germline CDR1 SGHDT, CDR2 YYEEEE. The ends were cut back, 1 base at V and 3 bases at J, with 13 bases in the middle. The CDR3 spells CASSLRFRGDTEAFF. In DNA form, the CDR3 reads TGTGCCAGCAGCTTGCGGTTCAGGGGTGACACTGAAGCTTTCTTT.

This clone was picked up one time. The chain has TRBV9 and TRBJ2-7, with D maybe TRBD1 (7 bases). The CDR3 is made up of 13 amino acids. The germline CDR1 and CDR2 sequences are SGDLS and YYNGEE. The V end lost 5 bases, the J end lost 2 bases, and 11 bases lay between the germline ends. The CDR3 spells CASSPGGTYEQYF. For the CDR3, the DNA is TGTGCCAGCAGTCCAGGGGGGACCTACGAGCAGTACTTC.

The genes are TRBV28 and TRBJ2-1, with 11 positions matching TRBD1. CDR3 length: 16 amino acids. V dropped 6 bases and J dropped 2; count of bases not matched to a gene: 6. From germline, CDR1 is MDHEN and CDR2 SYDVKM. The CDR3, as DNA: TGTGCCAGCAGCCGGGACAGGGGGAGCGCCTACAATGAGCAGTTCTTC. Protein product: CASSRDRGSAYNEQFF.

Only one count was recorded for this clone. The chain recombines TRBV6-6 with TRBJ2-2, with TRBD1 as a possible D gene (6 bases). Germline V CDR1 and CDR2: MNHNY, SVGAGI (reference sequence). This CDR3 contains 15 residues. The ends were cut back, 7 bases at V and 4 bases at J, with 16 bases in the middle. This chain's CDR3 is CASKIKGVGTGELFF. In nucleotides, the CDR3 is TGTGCCAGCAAGATTAAGGGGGTTGGCACCGGGGAGCTGTTTTTT.

The rearrangement joins TRBV5-6 to TRBJ1-5, with 9 bases lining up with TRBD1. The junction had 8 bases not matched to a gene; V was cut back by 4 bases and J by 3 bases. From germline, CDR1 is SGHDT and CDR2 YYEEEE. This CDR3 spans 16 amino acids. CDR3 DNA sequence: TGTGCCAGCAGCGCCTCAACAGGGGGCATCAATCAGCCCCAGCATTTT. It specifies CASSASTGGINQPQHF.

The CDR3 nucleotides read TGTGCCAGCAGTTACTCTCGGGATTCACCCCTCCACTTT. This encodes CASSYSRDSPLHF. The chain recombines TRBV6-2 or TRBV6-3 with TRBJ1-6; D remains ambiguous. V lost 0 bases and J lost 8, with 5 bases in between. The germline gives CDR1 MNHEY, CDR2 SVGEGT. This CDR3 spans 13 amino acids.

The V and J genes are TRBV27 and TRBJ2-1, with TRBD2 matching 7 bases. V was clipped by 6 bases and J by 5 bases; unmatched bases: 4. CDR1 and CDR2 (germline): MNHEY, SMNVEV (reference sequence). The CDR3 extends over 13 amino acids. This CDR3 is CASRRGGDNEQFF. For the CDR3, the DNA is TGTGCCAGCAGACGCGGGGGAGACAATGAGCAGTTCTTC.

V usage is TRBV6-6 and J usage is TRBJ2-7; 11 bases line up with TRBD2. Germline trimming cut 9 bases from V and 0 bases from J; bases unmatched to any gene: 1. Germline CDR1 MNHNY, CDR2 SVGAGI (reference sequence). The CDR3 loop spans 13 amino acids. CDR3 residues: CASGTSGSYEQYF. As DNA, the CDR3 is TGTGCCAGTGGGACTAGCGGCTCCTACGAGCAGTACTTC.

In regard to this clone: This same CDR3 is encoded by further DNA sequences in the sample. The rearrangement uses TRBV11-2 and TRBJ1-6; 8 nucleotides match TRBD1. The CDR3 sequence is 15 residues long. V dropped 5 bases and J dropped 10; count of bases not matched to a gene: 10. The germline gives CDR1 SGHAT, CDR2 FQNNGV. The CDR3 bases are TGTGCCAGCAGCCCAAGGACAGGGATAAACTCACCCCTCCACTTT. Translated: CASSPRTGINSPLHF.

CDR3 DNA: TGTGCCAGCAGCTTGGGTCAGTTTGGTAACTATGGCTACACCTTC. Its protein is CASSLGQFGNYGYTF. The chain recombines TRBV5-5 with TRBJ1-2, with D unclear. Looked up from germline, CDR1 is SGHKS and CDR2 is YYEKEE (reference sequence). The V end lost 0 bases, the J end lost 1 base, and 10 bases lay between the germline ends. The CDR3 spans 15 residues. Full variable domain (outside the CDR3, taken from reference TRBV5-5 and TRBJ1-2): DAGVTQSPTHLIKTRGQQVTLRCSPISGHKSVSWYQQVLGQGPQFIFQYYEKEERGRGNFPDRFSARQFPNYSSELNVNALLLGDSALYLCASSLGQFGNYGYTFGSGTRLTVV.

This rearrangement joins TRBV6-2 or TRBV6-3 to TRBJ2-5, with 8 bases identical to TRBD2. The germline gives CDR1 MNHEY, CDR2 SVGEGT. The CDR3 covers 16 residues. J was trimmed by 5 bases and V by 2 bases; bases with no gene match: 10. CDR3 region: CASSYARGGERETQYF. The CDR3 DNA reads TGTGCCAGCAGTTACGCCCGGGGGGGTGAGAGGGAGACCCAGTACTTC.

This sequence joins TRBV7-3 and TRBJ2-1, with 13 bases matching TRBD2. The CDR3 runs 14 residues. CDR1 and CDR2 from the germline V gene are SGHTA and FQGTGA. J gave up 8 bases and V 6 bases, and 4 bases lay outside the gene matches. The CDR3 nucleotides are TGTGCCAGCAGTACCGGGACTAGCGGGGATGAGCAGTTCTTC. It yields the protein CASSTGTSGDEQFF.

This clone was counted a single time. V is TRBV6-2 or TRBV6-3 and J is TRBJ2-2; 14 nucleotides agree with TRBD2. Unmatched junction bases numbered 8, after V lost 2 bases and J lost 3 bases. The germline V gene has CDR1 MNHEY and CDR2 SVGEGT. This CDR3 region has 19 residues. CDR3 loop: CASSYNPGLAGADTGELFF. CDR3 nucleotides: TGTGCCAGCAGTTACAACCCGGGACTAGCGGGAGCTGACACCGGGGAGCTGTTTTTT.

The gene calls are TRBV28 and TRBJ2-3; 10 nucleotides line up with TRBD1. The CDR3 covers 17 residues. V dropped 6 bases and J dropped 2; count of bases not matched to a gene: 11. Germline CDR1 and CDR2: MDHEN and SYDVKM. The CDR3 DNA follows: TGTGCCAGCAGCCAAAATCCGACAGGGGGCCACACAGATACGCAGTATTTT. This gives the protein CASSQNPTGGHTDTQYF.

This chain links TRBV13 with TRBJ2-3; D gene ambiguous. The V gene's germline CDR1 is PRHDT and CDR2 FYEKMQ (reference sequence). The CDR3 extends over 15 amino acids. V was cut by 5 bases and J by 6 bases, with 18 bases left in between. The CDR3 DNA is TGTGCCAGCAGCACCGAGGAGTTGAGCCTCGATACGCAGTATTTT. Its translation: CASSTEELSLDTQYF.

This clone was seen many times. The chain couples TRBV27 to TRBJ1-2; D is possibly TRBD1 (6 bases). The CDR3 length is 14 residues. CDR1 and CDR2 from the germline V gene are MNHEY and SMNVEV (reference sequence). Trimming removed 8 bases from V and 3 bases from J, with 16 bases in between. The CDR3 loop reads CASGRGRGDYGYTF. The DNA for the CDR3 is TGTGCCAGCGGAAGAGGCAGGGGCGACTATGGCTACACCTTC.

This chain connects TRBV5-1 to TRBJ2-7; perhaps TRBD1 as D (6 bases). The V end was cut by 6 bases, the J end by 2 bases, with 15 bases between. CDR1 is SGHRS and CDR2 is YFSETQ in the germline V gene. CDR3 length: 14 residues. CDR3 protein: CASKEQGAAYEQYF. The CDR3 DNA reads TGCGCCAGCAAAGAACAGGGAGCGGCCTACGAGCAGTACTTC.

V and J are TRBV4-1 and TRBJ1-6, with a weak D call TRBD1 (6 bases). V gave up 0 bases and J gave up 4 bases, with 10 bases separating them. CDR1 is MGHRA and CDR2 is YSYEKL in the germline V gene. The CDR3 has 16 residues. CDR3 sequence: CASSQEGQLYNSPLHF. In nucleotides, the CDR3 is TGCGCCAGCAGCCAAGAAGGACAGCTATATAATTCACCCCTCCACTTT.

The chain uses TRBV19 and TRBJ2-5, with a weak D call TRBD1 (5 bases). The CDR3 has 14 amino acids. Germline V gene data show CDR1 as LNHDA and CDR2 as SQIVND (reference sequence). The V end was cut by 3 bases, the J end by 7 bases, with 15 bases between. Written as DNA, the CDR3 is TGTGCCAGTAGTATGTGGGGCCAGGGCGGGACCCAGTACTTC. This encodes CASSMWGQGGTQYF. Filled out from reference TRBV19 and TRBJ2-5, the complete variable domain reads DGGITQSPKYLFRKEGQNVTLSCEQNLNHDAMYWYRQDPGQGLRLIYYSQIVNDFQKGDIAEGYSVSREKKESFPLTVTSAQKNPTAFYLCASSMWGQGGTQYFGPGTRLLVL.

This clone was counted only a few times. V usage is TRBV11-2 and J usage is TRBJ2-7; 7 positions agree with TRBD1. The V gene's germline CDR1 is SGHAT and CDR2 FQNNGV. The CDR3 spans 14 residues. V shed 3 bases, J shed 2 bases, and the junction held 4 bases outside the gene matches. As DNA, the CDR3 is TGTGCCAGCAGCTTGATGACAGGGACCTACGAGCAGTACTTC. It specifies CASSLMTGTYEQYF.

The chain uses TRBV6-5 and TRBJ2-7; TRBD2 might be the D (5 bases). V was pared by 6 bases and J by 6 bases, with 21 bases between. This CDR3 contains 15 residues. Looked up from germline, CDR1 is MNHEY and CDR2 is SVGAGI. The CDR3 sequence is CASSRPGNRAPEQYF. The CDR3 DNA reads TGTGCCAGCAGCCGACCGGGGAATCGGGCTCCCGAGCAGTACTTC.

The V gene is TRBV28, the J gene TRBJ2-7; tentative D call: TRBD1 (7 bases). With 7 bases removed from V and 0 bases from J, the gap between germline ends came to 16 bases. Germline loops: CDR1 MDHEN, CDR2 SYDVKM. This CDR3 comprises 15 residues. DNA for the CDR3: TGTGCCAGCAACAGCAGGGGGGCGAACTCCTACGAGCAGTACTTC. This gives the protein CASNSRGANSYEQYF.

The J gene is TRBJ1-5, the V gene TRBV7-9, with 7 bases fitting TRBD1. The V gene's germline CDR1 is SEHNR and CDR2 FQNEAQ (reference sequence). V trimming: 5 bases; J trimming: 6 bases; junction bases outside the gene matches: 10. The CDR3 runs to 15 residues. Written as DNA, the CDR3 is TGTGCCAGCAGCCTCGACAGGGTTGGAGCTCAGCCCCAGCATTTT. Translated: CASSLDRVGAQPQHF. The variable domain in full, completed from reference TRBV7-9 and TRBJ1-5, reads DTGVSQNPRHKITKRGQNVTFRCDPISEHNRLYWYRQTLGQGPEFLTYFQNEAQLEKSRLLSDRFSAERPKGSFSTLEIQRTEQGDSAMYLCASSLDRVGAQPQHFGDGTRLSIL.

The CDR3 bases are TGTGCCAGCAGCGGAGCGGGGGCATTCACCGGGGAGCTGTTTTTT. It is translated as CASSGAGAFTGELFF. This chain connects TRBV5-6 to TRBJ2-2; 8 bases agree with TRBD2. Trimming cost V 4 bases and J 4 bases; bases outside gene matches: 6. Germline CDR1 is SGHDT and CDR2 is YYEEEE. The CDR3 length is 15 residues.

This chain uses TRBV2 with TRBJ2-3, with D possibly being TRBD2 (6 bases). V lost 3 bases to trimming and J lost 3 bases, with 10 bases between them. The CDR3 totals 14 residues. CDR1 and CDR2 (germline): SNHLY, FYNNEI. The CDR3: CASSEASETDTQYF. The CDR3 DNA sequence: TGTGCCAGCAGTGAGGCTAGCGAGACAGATACGCAGTATTTT.

The CDR3 loop reads CASGYRGSNQPQHF. The CDR3 DNA follows: TGTGCCAGTGGCTACAGGGGTAGCAATCAGCCCCAGCATTTT. V is TRBV19 and J is TRBJ1-5, with TRBD1 matching 7 bases. This CDR3 is 14 amino acids long. Germline CDR1 is LNHDA and CDR2 is SQIVND (reference sequence). J was trimmed by 0 bases and V by 8 bases; bases with no gene match: 4. Combining the CDR3 with reference TRBV19 and TRBJ1-5 gives the whole variable domain DGGITQSPKYLFRKEGQNVTLSCEQNLNHDAMYWYRQDPGQGLRLIYYSQIVNDFQKGDIAEGYSVSREKKESFPLTVTSAQKNPTAFYLCASGYRGSNQPQHFGDGTRLSIL.